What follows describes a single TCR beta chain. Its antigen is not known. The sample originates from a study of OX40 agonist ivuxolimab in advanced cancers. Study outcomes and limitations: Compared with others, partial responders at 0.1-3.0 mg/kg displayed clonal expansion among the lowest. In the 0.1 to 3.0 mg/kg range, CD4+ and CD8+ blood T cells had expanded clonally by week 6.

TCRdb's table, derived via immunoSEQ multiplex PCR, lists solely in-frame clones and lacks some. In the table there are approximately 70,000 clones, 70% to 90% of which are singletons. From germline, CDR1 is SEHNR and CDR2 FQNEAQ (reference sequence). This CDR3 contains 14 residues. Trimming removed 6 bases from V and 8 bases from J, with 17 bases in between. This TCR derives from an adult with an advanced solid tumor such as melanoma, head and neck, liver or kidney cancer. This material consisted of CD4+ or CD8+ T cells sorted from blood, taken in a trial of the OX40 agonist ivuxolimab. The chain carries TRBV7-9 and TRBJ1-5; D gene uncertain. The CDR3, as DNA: TGTGCCAGCAGTTCGGACGGGAGCTTAGAGCCCCAGCATTTT. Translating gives CASSSDGSLEPQHF.